This is a list of T cell receptor beta chains from one sample in a study of blood T cell repertoires in COVID-19. Only in-frame clones appear in the TCRdb table, and some are missing; sequencing was by immunoSEQ multiplex PCR. The sample carries approximately 94,000 clones, 88% recorded once. The specimen sequenced was peripheral blood. The receptors come from a human donor in a cohort sampled during active COVID-19. The CDR3 runs from the conserved cysteine through the conserved F or W.

TRBJ2-1 TRBV5-1 CASSFPGLADNEQFF
TRBJ2-1 TRBV18 CASSPGYRTSGNNEQFF
TRBJ2-1 TRBV6-5 CASSYGTGNEQFF
TRBJ2-7 TRBV3-1/TRBV3-2 CASSQELAGGNEQYF
TRBJ2-5 TRBV7-8 CASSLRPRDRVSLAETQYF
TRBJ2-3 TRBV2 CASKEGRLDTQYF
TRBJ2-2 TRBV5-1 CASRPGTSLTGELFF
TRBJ1-1 TRBV29-1 CSGRQGAGGHTEAFF
TRBJ2-1 TRBV7-2 CASSRQGADEQFF
TRBJ2-6 TRBV5-1 CASSLVPGGGANVLTF
TRBJ2-3 TRBV11-2 CASRTSGERRDTQYF
TRBJ2-1 TRBV3-1/TRBV3-2 CASQQAGGIYNEQFF
TRBJ1-2 TRBV19 CASSIPSNYGYTF
TRBJ1-1 TRBV19 CASSLYPMTGGRTEAFF
TRBJ2-5 TRBV5-1 CASSPQVGEAPYQYF
TRBJ1-1 TRBV11-2 CASSLGTGRTEAFF
TRBJ2-5 TRBV5-1 CASSLTLGASGQETQYF
TRBJ2-1 TRBV3-1/TRBV3-2 CASSQRIAGDLYNEQFF
TRBJ2-2 TRBV19 CASTGQGAVTSYGELFF
TRBJ2-1 TRBV5-1 CASSWTGEQYNEQFF
TRBJ2-3 TRBV21-1 CASSTPTSGSGTDTQYF
TRBJ1-2 TRBV5-1 CASSLEGGNYGYTF
TRBJ2-5 TRBV5-4 CASSLQETQYF
TRBJ2-1 TRBV29-1 CSVARTSENEQFF
TRBJ2-2 TRBV7-2 CASSLRRLVGTGELFF
TRBJ2-2 TRBV6-1 CASSEEGPKGTGELFF
TRBJ1-1 TRBV11-2 CASRFQGVMNTEAFF
TRBJ1-2 TRBV7-2 CASSLPGDGYTF
TRBJ1-2 TRBV4-2 CASSHVRQGLSYGYTF
TRBJ1-5 TRBV7-9 CASSLGQEPQPQHF